This paragraph reports one T cell receptor (beta chain). This clonotype was observed at least ten times. What antigen it recognizes has not been identified. Per-nucleotide qualities are absent, and no much larger clonotype sits a single base away. The data are from a study of CD8 T cells in ankylosing spondylitis (dated by TCRdb to the late 2010s). Looking at the study overall: T cell receptor beta repertoires were profiled in healthy donors and ankylosing spondylitis patients so that disease-linked TCR variants could be found. The full study cohort comprised around 23 ankylosing spondylitis patients and 85 to 120 healthy donors. Samples of peripheral blood were taken, and for ankylosing spondylitis patients, synovial fluid was collected as well. What the work shows at the level of the full study, not this receptor alone: Blood from ankylosing spondylitis patients appeared to be characterized by a TCR beta motif made up of several highly homologous amino acid variants. Some TCR beta motif variants had previously been reported in synovial fluid and blood of reactive arthritis patients, which suggested common disease-initiation mechanisms. The disease-linked clones had a CD8+ phenotype and were found at relatively low frequencies in peripheral blood. The disease-linked clones were reported to be significantly enriched in matched synovial fluid samples from ankylosing spondylitis patients.

TCRdb lists the instrument as Illumina HiSeq 2500. TCR beta libraries were prepared by quantitative 5'-RACE with molecular barcodes. Regarding the original processing steps: Disease-linked TCR variants were identified with a new computational method built on a probabilistic model of VDJ rearrangement. TCRdb's own reprocessing of the public reads used fastp at Q25 and MiXCR and kept productive beta chains. Identical CDR3 protein sequences are pooled into one entry, listed with their most common genes and DNA. The V and J calls and clone size come from TCRdb's table, not from the authors' own analysis. The sample table shows 300,000 to 400,000 distinct CDR3 sequences, and under 15% are seen once. The ten biggest clones cover 0.95% to 1.4% of the sample. This TCR was recovered from a male donor with ankylosing spondylitis or in good health (not recorded which). The sequencing sample was made of blood, either unsorted or a sorted T cell fraction (not recorded which).

The CDR3 region: CASSLAREQYF. In nucleotide form, the sequence is TGTGCCAGCAGCTTAGCCCGCGAGCAGTACTTC. The receptor chain draws on TRBV7-8 and TRBJ2-7; the D gene is unclear. The CDR1 and CDR2 encoded by the germline V gene are SGHVS and FQNEAQ. From the cysteine up to the phenylalanine, the CDR3 has a length of 11 residues. This entry keeps only the CDR3 DNA: 33 bases, framed from base 1. Relative to germline, V is 0 bases shorter and J is 6 bases shorter, with 3 bases between their ends.